The 15 T cell receptor beta chains below all came from one sample that was sequenced in a study of blood T cell repertoires in COVID-19. The method was immunoSEQ multiplex PCR; TCRdb's version includes in-frame clones alone and lacks a portion of them. Altogether about 200,000 clones are present, approximately 81% being singletons, with the ten largest covering approximately 8%. The sequenced sample was peripheral blood. The receptor set was obtained from a woman aged 80 or older with acute or convalescent COVID-19.

V and J are TRBV28 and TRBJ2-3, with D perhaps matching TRBD2 (7 bases). The germline CDR1 and CDR2 sequences are MDHEN and SYDVKM. The CDR3 runs 15 residues. The V end lost 8 bases, the J end lost 6 bases, and 21 bases lay between the germline ends. As DNA, the CDR3 is TGTGCCAGCGTTCTCAGAGGGGGAGGGGTGGATACGCAGTATTTT. This translates into CASVLRGGGVDTQYF.

The gene calls are TRBV7-2 and TRBJ2-7, with TRBD1 as a possible D gene (6 bases). Germline CDR1 and CDR2: SGHTA and FQGNSA. Trimming removed 2 bases from V and 2 bases from J, with 10 bases in between. The CDR3 is 14 residues long. This CDR3 reads CASSLIGGAYEQYF. CDR3 DNA: TGTGCCAGCAGCTTAATTGGGGGCGCCTACGAGCAGTACTTC.

This sequence joins TRBV5-1 and TRBJ2-3, with 9 bases fitting TRBD1. CDR3 length: 16 amino acids. V lost 0 bases to trimming and J lost 3 bases; unmatched junction nucleotides: 5. Germline loops: CDR1 SGHRS, CDR2 YFSETQ. CDR3 DNA sequence: TGCGCCAGCAGCTTGGGCAGGACAGGGGTAACAGATACGCAGTATTTT. It translates to CASSLGRTGVTDTQYF.

The chain carries TRBV19 and TRBJ2-2; tentative D call: TRBD1 (6 bases). Germline CDR1 reads LNHDA; CDR2 reads SQIVND (reference sequence). CDR3 length: 16 amino acids. Trimming removed 3 bases at V and 5 bases at J, with 16 bases between. CDR3 loop: CASSIGHTGSTGELFF. The CDR3 bases are TGTGCCAGTAGTATTGGTCATACAGGGTCGACCGGGGAGCTGTTTTTT.

This chain uses TRBV28 with TRBJ1-6; 9 bases fit TRBD1. The germline CDR1 and CDR2 sequences are MDHEN and SYDVKM. Unmatched junction bases numbered 6, after V lost 2 bases and J lost 7 bases. The CDR3 runs to 16 residues. The CDR3 DNA reads as TGTGCCAGCAGTTTACCTGGGGACAGGGTGAATTCACCCCTCCACTTT. This encodes CASSLPGDRVNSPLHF.

This sequence joins TRBV24-1 and TRBJ1-6; D remains ambiguous. V lost 7 bases to trimming and J lost 14 bases, with 17 bases between them. This CDR3 has 13 amino acids. The germline V gene has CDR1 KGHDR and CDR2 SFDVKD. The CDR3 DNA is TGTGCCACCAGGTGGACGGACGTGAGGGCCCTCCACTTT. This encodes CATRWTDVRALHF.

J is TRBJ2-5 and V is TRBV6-5, with 8 bases identical to TRBD2. Germline CDR1 and CDR2: MNHEY and SVGAGI. V dropped 5 bases and J dropped 1; count of bases not matched to a gene: 0. The CDR3 covers 13 residues. CDR3 coding DNA: TGTGCCAGCAGTCGGGGGGGCCAAGAGACCCAGTACTTC. Translation gives CASSRGGQETQYF.

The rearrangement uses TRBV19 and TRBJ2-7, with 9 bases identical to TRBD1. This CDR3 is 15 amino acids long. The J segment lost 5 bases and the V segment lost 6 bases, leaving 11 bases of the junction unmatched. The germline CDR1 and CDR2 sequences are LNHDA and SQIVND (reference sequence). CDR3 coding DNA: TGTGCCAGTAGCTTGCCGGGACAGGGTACCAACGAGCAGTACTTC. Translating it yields CASSLPGQGTNEQYF.

The rearrangement links TRBV28 to TRBJ1-1; D unclear. Trimming pared 6 bases from V and 3 bases from J, leaving 8 bases between. This CDR3 is built from 12 residues. CDR1 is MDHEN and CDR2 is SYDVKM in the germline V gene. Here the CDR3 reads CASRARDTEAFF. Here the CDR3 DNA reads TGTGCCAGCAGGGCCCGGGACACTGAAGCTTTCTTT. The full variable domain, rest sourced from reference TRBV28 and TRBJ1-1, is DVKVTQSSRYLVKRTGEKVFLECVQDMDHENMFWYRQDPGLGLRLIYFSYDVKMKEKGDIPEGYSVSREKKERFSLILESASTNQTSMYLCASRARDTEAFFGQGTRLTVV.

The chain is built from TRBV20-1 and TRBJ2-7; the D is unclear. The germline V and J ends were trimmed by 5 bases and 5 bases, with 10 bases remaining between them. The germline V gene encodes CDR1 DFQATT and CDR2 SNEGSKA (reference sequence). The CDR3 has 11 amino acids. CDR3 DNA: TGCAGTGCTTTTTCTACCCACGAGCAGTACTTC. It codes for CSAFSTHEQYF.

The chain joins TRBV7-3 to TRBJ1-2, with a possible D match to TRBD1 (6 bases). CDR3 length: 15 residues. Germline-derived CDR1 and CDR2 are SGHTA and FQGTGA. V gave up 0 bases and J gave up 0 bases, with 8 bases separating them. CDR3 loop: CASSLTRTANYGYTF. The CDR3 nucleotides are TGTGCCAGCAGCTTAACAAGGACAGCTAACTATGGCTACACCTTC.

The chain employs TRBV7-8 and TRBJ2-2, with 7 nucleotides matching TRBD2. Germline CDR1 is SGHVS and CDR2 is FQNEAQ. J gave up 6 bases and V 1 base, and 8 bases lay outside the gene matches. The CDR3 loop spans 16 amino acids. The CDR3 DNA sequence: TGTGCCAGCAGCTTAGTGGCGGGAGTTAGCTCCGGGGAGCTGTTTTTT. It is translated as CASSLVAGVSSGELFF. The whole variable domain, filled in from reference TRBV7-8 and TRBJ2-2, reads GAGVSQSPRYKVAKRGQDVALRCDPISGHVSLFWYQQALGQGPEFLTYFQNEAQLDKSGLPSDRFFAERPEGSVSTLKIQRTQQEDSAVYLCASSLVAGVSSGELFFGEGSRLTVL.

This clone came up a few times. The sample has other DNA sequences that encode this CDR3 too. The J gene is TRBJ1-1, the V gene TRBV3-1 (or the pseudogene TRBV3-2), with TRBD1 as a possible D gene (6 bases). Germline CDR1 is LGHDT and CDR2 is YNNKEL (reference sequence). There are 14 residues in the CDR3. The V and J ends lost 1 base and 1 base respectively, with 7 bases between them. The CDR3 protein is CASSQADRNTEAFF. The CDR3, as DNA: TGTGCCAGCAGCCAAGCGGACAGGAACACTGAAGCTTTCTTT.

This chain links TRBV7-2 with TRBJ1-5; no firm D call. Trimming left V 0 bases short and J 9 bases short, with 9 bases between. Germline CDR1 is SGHTA and CDR2 is FQGNSA. The CDR3 is 13 amino acids. This CDR3 reads CASSLAVRSPQHF. DNA for the CDR3: TGTGCCAGCAGCTTAGCGGTCAGGTCGCCCCAGCATTTT.

V is TRBV15 and J is TRBJ1-4; tentative D call: TRBD1 (5 bases). The CDR3 is made up of 15 amino acids. Trimming stripped 5 bases from V and 0 bases from J, with 10 bases between. The germline gives CDR1 LNHNV, CDR2 YYDKDF (reference sequence). CDR3: CATSGSGTTNEKLFF. Written as DNA, the CDR3 is TGTGCCACCAGCGGCTCAGGGACAACTAATGAAAAACTGTTTTTT.